These 21 T cell receptor beta chains were sequenced from one sample in a study of shared clonotypes between healthy human individuals. The data were produced by immunoSEQ multiplex PCR, yet TCRdb's version contains in-frame clones alone and is incomplete. The table includes roughly 2.2 million clones, approximately 95% detected once. Material: naive CD4+ T cells from PBMCs. Indicated subset: CD45RA+ positively selected. Receptor source: a man aged 18 to 29 in good health. Some clones in this sample may be carry-over from other donors' samples.

This chain joins TRBV5-1 and TRBJ2-7; 8 bases align to TRBD1. Germline CDR1 and CDR2: SGHRS and YFSETQ. CDR3 length equals 15 residues. Losses at the gene ends were 3 bases for V and 7 bases for J; bases not matched to a gene: 12. The CDR3 region is CASSSPDRGKREQYF. CDR3 coding DNA: TGCGCCAGCAGCTCCCCCGACAGGGGAAAAAGAGAGCAGTACTTC.

The rearrangement joins TRBV5-4 to TRBJ2-6; possible D gene TRBD1, 5 bases. V was pared by 2 bases and J by 0 bases, with 9 bases between. This CDR3 comprises 16 residues. Germline-derived CDR1 and CDR2 are SGHNT and YYREEE (reference sequence). The CDR3 nucleotides read TGTGCCAGCAGCTTCCCAGGGCGCTCTGGGGCCAACGTCCTGACTTTC. Its translation is CASSFPGRSGANVLTF.

This clone was observed once. J is TRBJ2-1 and V is TRBV29-1; TRBD2 is a possible D gene (6 bases). The CDR3 totals 13 residues. V lost 7 bases and J 6 bases, leaving 16 bases between the germline ends. Germline CDR1 is SQVTM and CDR2 is ANQGSEA. This chain's CDR3 is CSGRRALSNEQFF. CDR3 bases: TGCAGCGGCCGGAGGGCCCTCAGCAATGAGCAGTTCTTC.

The genes are TRBV15 and TRBJ1-5, with TRBD1 identical over 7 bases. Germline-derived CDR1 and CDR2 are LNHNV and YYDKDF (reference sequence). V lost 1 base and J lost 0; bases outside the gene matches: 9. The CDR3 spans 18 residues. CDR3 in DNA: TGTGCCACCAGCAGAGGTCCGACAGGGTCTCCTAGCAATCAGCCCCAGCATTTT. The encoded protein is CATSRGPTGSPSNQPQHF.

A note on this clone: Different DNA sequences within this sample yield the same CDR3. The chain is built from TRBV20-1 and TRBJ1-1; D remains ambiguous. Germline V CDR1 and CDR2: DFQATT, SNEGSKA (reference sequence). CDR3 length: 10 residues. Trimming took 5 bases from V and 1 from J, leaving 2 bases between them. In DNA, the CDR3 is TGCAGTGCTTCGAACACTGAAGCTTTCTTT. Its translation is CSASNTEAFF.

The chain combines TRBV10-3 with TRBJ1-1; D is perhaps TRBD1 (6 bases). CDR1 is ENHRY, CDR2 SYGVKD, per germline. This CDR3 has 12 amino acids. V was shortened by 5 bases and J by 7 bases, with 11 bases between the two germline ends. CDR3: CAISTGRFEAFF. For the CDR3, the DNA is TGTGCCATCAGTACAGGGCGGTTTGAAGCTTTCTTT.

Concerning this clone: The same CDR3 can be traced to other DNA sequences in this sample. The genes are TRBV6-6 and TRBJ1-5; TRBD1 agrees at 12 bases. The CDR3 extends over 15 amino acids. Germline-derived CDR1 and CDR2 are MNHNY and SVGAGI (reference sequence). With V trimmed by 2 bases and J by 7 bases, 3 bases remained unmatched. CDR3 protein: CASSYPGQGAQPQHF. The CDR3 DNA is TGTGCCAGCAGTTACCCGGGACAGGGGGCCCAGCCCCAGCATTTT.

The J gene is TRBJ1-5, the V gene TRBV21-1; the tabulated D call, TRBD1, remains unverified against the DNA. TRBV21-1 is a listed pseudogene. CDR3 length equals 16 residues. Here the CDR3 reads CASSKEGTGGDQPQHF. Written as DNA, the CDR3 is TGTGCCAGCAGCAAAGAAGGGACAGGAGGAGACCAGCCCCAGCATTTT.

V and J are TRBV7-2 and TRBJ2-2; TRBD1 matches 8 bases. Germline values: CDR1 SGHTA, CDR2 FQGNSA. The J segment lost 3 bases and the V segment lost 0 bases, leaving 9 bases of the junction unmatched. The CDR3 is 18 amino acids. The CDR3 sequence: CASSLAFWTGRDTGELFF. CDR3 sequence (DNA): TGTGCCAGCAGCTTAGCCTTTTGGACAGGGAGAGACACCGGGGAGCTGTTTTTT. Using reference TRBV7-2 and TRBJ2-2 for the parts outside the CDR3, the full variable domain is GAGVSQSPSNKVTEKGKDVELRCDPISGHTALYWYRQSLGQGLEFLIYFQGNSAPDKSGLPSDRFSAERTGGSVSTLTIQRTQQEDSAVYLCASSLAFWTGRDTGELFFGEGSRLTVL.

A remark on this clone: The sample holds other DNA sequences that translate to the same CDR3. The chain is built from TRBV28 and TRBJ2-7; 8 bases fit TRBD2. The CDR3 covers 13 residues. V shed 4 bases, J shed 4 bases, and the junction held 3 bases outside the gene matches. Germline assignment: CDR1 MDHEN and CDR2 SYDVKM. The CDR3 DNA follows: TGTGCCAGCAGTTCCGGGACTAGTTACGAGCAGTACTTC. Protein: CASSSGTSYEQYF.

This sequence joins TRBV27 and TRBJ1-2; TRBD1 matches 12 bases. CDR3 length: 15 residues. CDR1 and CDR2 from the germline V gene are MNHEY and SMNVEV (reference sequence). Trimming cost V 6 bases and J 4 bases; bases outside gene matches: 6. CDR3 protein: CASSTKGQGAYGYTF. The CDR3 DNA follows: TGTGCCAGCAGCACAAAGGGACAGGGGGCCTATGGCTACACCTTC.

CDR3 protein: CASSPSGGLYNEQFF. The CDR3 DNA is TGTGCCAGCAGCCCGAGCGGGGGACTGTACAATGAGCAGTTCTTC. The genes are TRBV7-9 and TRBJ2-1, with 8 nucleotides matching TRBD2. The ends lost 5 bases at V and 4 bases at J; junction bases unmatched: 7. Germline V gene sequence: CDR1 SEHNR, CDR2 FQNEAQ (reference sequence). CDR3 length: 15 amino acids.

This chain joins TRBV7-9 and TRBJ1-2; D is unresolved. Trimming removed 0 bases from V and 1 base from J, with 6 bases in between. The CDR3 has 14 residues. The germline gives CDR1 SEHNR, CDR2 FQNEAQ (reference sequence). CDR3 sequence reads: CASSLANRNYGYTF. CDR3 DNA sequence: TGTGCCAGCAGCTTAGCAAACCGTAACTATGGCTACACCTTC.

The rearrangement joins TRBV7-3 to TRBJ2-5; D gene ambiguous. The last part of the DNA fits TRBJ2-7 better; the J call may be wrong. Germline V gene lookup returns CDR1 SGHTA and CDR2 FQGTGA. CDR3 length: 15 residues. The CDR3: CASSLGVGGDYEQYF. CDR3 in DNA: TGTGCCAGCAGCTTAGGGGTAGGTGGGGATTACGAGCAGTACTTC.

CDR3 protein: CASSPIPFVTYEQYF. CDR3 DNA sequence: TGTGCCAGCAGCCCAATTCCCTTCGTTACGTACGAGCAGTACTTC. The V call is TRBV11-2, the J call TRBJ2-7; D gene ambiguous. Germline values: CDR1 SGHAT, CDR2 FQNNGV. The CDR3 runs to 15 residues. V lost 5 bases, J lost 4 bases, and 18 bases lay in between.

J is TRBJ2-3 and V is TRBV6-5; D remains ambiguous. Germline assignment: CDR1 MNHEY and CDR2 SVGAGI. V dropped 6 bases and J dropped 6 bases, with 19 bases sitting between them. The CDR3 runs 15 residues. CDR3 DNA sequence: TGTGCCAGCAGCCGCAAAACGGTAGAAAGTGATACGCAGTATTTT. Translated: CASSRKTVESDTQYF.

This chain links TRBV28 with TRBJ2-7; D may be TRBD1 or TRBD2 (5 bases each). Germline CDR1 and CDR2: MDHEN and SYDVKM. Trimming shortened V by 6 bases and J by 7 bases, and 13 bases separated the two germline ends. CDR3 size: 12 residues. CDR3 DNA sequence: TGTGCCAGCAGAACGGGACCTCTGGAGCAGTACTTC. Protein product: CASRTGPLEQYF.

The chain is built from TRBV19 and TRBJ1-2; TRBD1 matches at 7 bases. Trimming removed 2 bases from V and 8 bases from J; junction bases left unmatched: 14. CDR1 LNHDA and CDR2 SQIVND come from the germline V gene (reference sequence). This CDR3 has 16 residues. This CDR3 is CASSIIFRNQGGGYTF. DNA for the CDR3: TGTGCCAGTAGTATAATATTTCGGAACCAGGGGGGAGGCTACACCTTC.

The rearrangement joins TRBV28 to TRBJ1-3; D gene unclear. The CDR3 has 14 residues. The V end lost 4 bases, the J end lost 0 bases, and 7 bases lay between the germline ends. CDR1 MDHEN and CDR2 SYDVKM come from the germline V gene. The CDR3 sequence: CASSYPSSGNTIYF. CDR3 sequence (DNA): TGTGCCAGCAGTTATCCGAGCTCTGGAAACACCATATATTTT.

The V call is TRBV9, the J call TRBJ2-5, with D perhaps assigned TRBD1 or TRBD2 (6 bases each). Germline V gives CDR1 SGDLS, CDR2 YYNGEE. The CDR3 totals 16 residues. V dropped 4 bases and J dropped 4 bases, with 20 bases sitting between them. The DNA of the CDR3 is TGTGCCAGCAGCCCAGGAACGGGGGCTAGTATAGAGACCCAGTACTTC. This translates into CASSPGTGASIETQYF.

The chain is built from TRBV18 and TRBJ2-3, with a tentative D call TRBD1 (5 bases). CDR1 is KGHSH, CDR2 LQKENI, per germline. The CDR3 length is 15 residues. Trimming removed 1 base at V and 2 bases at J, with 10 bases between. The CDR3 spells CASSPQGLATDTQYF. For the CDR3, the DNA is TGTGCCAGCTCACCACAGGGGTTAGCCACAGATACGCAGTATTTT.